This TCR beta chain was profiled in a study of cytomegalovirus exposure and HLA in healthy donors. A word on this clone: What it recognizes is unknown.

General study findings and limits: In a later analysis, across HLA loci, associated TCR counts were highest for DRB1, lowest for HLA-C. Later analysis found that TCR beta chains associated with HLA were more clonally expanded than other, equally common chains.

Primers for the PCR totalled 60 Vbeta and 13 Jbeta. Generated by immunoSEQ multiplex PCR, the TCRdb table keeps only in-frame clones and is missing some. The table shows 100,000 to 150,000 clones, with about three quarters occurring only once. The CDR3 spans 16 residues. CDR1 is KGHSH, CDR2 LQKENI, per germline. V lost 1 base to trimming and J lost 3 bases; unmatched junction nucleotides: 6. Sequencing was performed on PBMCs. The chain employs TRBV18 and TRBJ1-5, with TRBD1 identical over 7 bases. The source of this sequence is a woman younger than 30 in good health and CMV-seronegative. CDR3 protein: CASSPQETGPNQPQHF. CDR3 coding DNA: TGTGCCAGCTCACCACAGGAGACAGGGCCCAATCAGCCCCAGCATTTT.